The source of this TCR beta chain is a study of T cells in Graves' hyperthyroidism and ophthalmopathy. Whole-study findings and limits: Among thyroid clonotypes expanded above 0.001, most also appeared in blood.

This clonotype came up a few times. Its specificity is not known. At one end the junction does not follow the germline gene, possibly because of a read error. There were TCR beta CDR3 regions amplified from RNA transcripts. The study used the HTBI primer set for a first-round RT-PCR of the TCR CDR3. TCRdb fed the multiplex PCR reads into MiXCR, producing one record per CDR3 protein. This sample has a few hundred thousand distinct CDR3 sequences, with about 16% found just once. Ophthalmopathy patients all had a Clinical Activity Score of at least 3, a NOSPECS grade of at least 4 and disease under 3 months old. Researchers barred patients who had uncontrolled infection, other autoimmune disease, pregnancy or lactation. The origin of this receptor is a woman between 40 and 50 years old with Graves' ophthalmopathy. Sequencing was performed on blood.

The CDR3 DNA is TGTGCCAGCAGTTTACGGGGGGGACGTGAAGCTTTTTTT. Translation: CASSLRGGREAFF. This chain uses TRBV28 with TRBJ1-1, with TRBD1 as a possible D gene (5 bases). This CDR3 is 13 amino acids long. Per germline, CDR1 MDHEN and CDR2 SYDVKM.